The rows below give T cell receptor beta chains drawn from one sample of a study of T-cell memory formation after mild COVID-19. TCRdb re-called the 5' RACE reads with MiXCR, one entry per CDR3 protein. The data contain 190,000 or so distinct CDR3 sequences, 20% to 25% of them singletons. The sequencing input was PBMCs or a T cell subset sorted from them (not recorded which). Receptors originate from an adult woman who had mild COVID-19 (a few samples of this study predate the infection). Cell type and time point are not known. The conserved cysteine and the conserved F or W are not part of the CDR3 here. The D gene is left open where the match is weak. Size values are once, few and many counts, or a class for expanded clones, and some rows have none.

cdr3_aa	v_call	j_call	clone_size	cdr3_length	d_call
ASSASIGSADTQY	TRBV9	TRBJ2-3	-	13	-
ASSMEFLYNEQF	TRBV5-1	TRBJ2-1	-	12	-
ASSYIGGDLETQY	TRBV6-2/TRBV6-3	TRBJ2-5	-	13	-
ASSSRYTQETQY	TRBV12-3/TRBV12-4	TRBJ2-5	few	12	-
ASSYWASGRVDEQF	TRBV6-6	TRBJ2-1	few	14	TRBD2
ASGRGLGTEAF	TRBV7-3	TRBJ1-1	few	11	TRBD1
ASSLSLGGMYNEQF	TRBV27	TRBJ2-1	few	14	TRBD2
ASSVGSRGIHEQY	TRBV9	TRBJ2-7	few	13	-
ASSGGPGAEAF	TRBV9	TRBJ1-1	few	11	-
SVGQLIGELF	TRBV29-1	TRBJ2-2	few	10	-
ASSLVGYGAF	TRBV5-1	TRBJ1-1	-	10	-
ASSIVVAGGQNEQF	TRBV19	TRBJ2-1	few	14	TRBD2
ASSLGSGGHSGNTIY	TRBV7-9	TRBJ1-3	-	15	TRBD1
ASSLGHATGVSYEQY	TRBV11-2	TRBJ2-7	-	15	-
SALYTEAF	TRBV29-1	TRBJ1-1	-	8	-
ASSPWASGHNEQF	TRBV27	TRBJ2-1	few	13	TRBD2
ASSGLGAPSEQF	TRBV6-2/TRBV6-3	TRBJ2-1	many	12	TRBD2